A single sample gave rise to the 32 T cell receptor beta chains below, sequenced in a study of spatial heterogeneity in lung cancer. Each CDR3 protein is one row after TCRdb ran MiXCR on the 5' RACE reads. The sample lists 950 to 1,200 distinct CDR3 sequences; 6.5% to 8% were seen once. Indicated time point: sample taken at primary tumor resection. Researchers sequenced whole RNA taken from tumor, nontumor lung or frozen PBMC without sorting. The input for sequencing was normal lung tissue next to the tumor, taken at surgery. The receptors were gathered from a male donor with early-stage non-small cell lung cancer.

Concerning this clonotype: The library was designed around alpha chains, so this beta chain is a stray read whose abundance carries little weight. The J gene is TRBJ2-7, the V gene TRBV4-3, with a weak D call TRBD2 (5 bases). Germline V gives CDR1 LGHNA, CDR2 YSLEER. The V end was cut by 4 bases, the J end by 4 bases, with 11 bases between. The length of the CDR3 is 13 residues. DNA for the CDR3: TGCGCCAGCAGCCGGGAGCTGGGGTACGAGCAGTACTTC. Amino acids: CASSRELGYEQYF.

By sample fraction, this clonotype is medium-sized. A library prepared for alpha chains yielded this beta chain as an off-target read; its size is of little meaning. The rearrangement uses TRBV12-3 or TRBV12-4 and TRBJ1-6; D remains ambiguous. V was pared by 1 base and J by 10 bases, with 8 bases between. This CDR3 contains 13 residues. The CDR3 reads CASSLGRGSPLHF. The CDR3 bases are TGTGCCAGCAGTTTAGGTCGGGGATCACCCCTCCACTTT.

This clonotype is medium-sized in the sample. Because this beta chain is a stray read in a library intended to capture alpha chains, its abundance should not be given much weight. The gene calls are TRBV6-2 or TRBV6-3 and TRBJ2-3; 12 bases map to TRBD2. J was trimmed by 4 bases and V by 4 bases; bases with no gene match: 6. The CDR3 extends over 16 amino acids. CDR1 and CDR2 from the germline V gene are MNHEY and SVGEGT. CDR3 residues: CASSSLAGGPPDTQYF. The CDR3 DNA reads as TGTGCCAGCAGTTCCCTAGCGGGGGGGCCGCCAGATACGCAGTATTTT.

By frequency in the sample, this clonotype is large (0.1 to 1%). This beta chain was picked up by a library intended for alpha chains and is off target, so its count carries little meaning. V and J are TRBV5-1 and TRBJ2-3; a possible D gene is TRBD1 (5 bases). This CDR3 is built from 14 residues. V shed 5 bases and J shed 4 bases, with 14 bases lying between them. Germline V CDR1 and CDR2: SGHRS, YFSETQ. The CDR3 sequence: CASRGQMGSDTQYF. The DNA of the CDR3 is TGCGCCAGCAGGGGGCAAATGGGGTCAGATACGCAGTATTTT.

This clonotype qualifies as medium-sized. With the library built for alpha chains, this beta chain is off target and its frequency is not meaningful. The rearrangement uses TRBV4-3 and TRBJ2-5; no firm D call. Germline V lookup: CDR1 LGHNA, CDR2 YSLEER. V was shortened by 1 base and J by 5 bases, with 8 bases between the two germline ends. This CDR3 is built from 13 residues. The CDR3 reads CASSQGVAETQYF. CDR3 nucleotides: TGCGCCAGCAGCCAAGGGGTGGCGGAGACCCAGTACTTC.

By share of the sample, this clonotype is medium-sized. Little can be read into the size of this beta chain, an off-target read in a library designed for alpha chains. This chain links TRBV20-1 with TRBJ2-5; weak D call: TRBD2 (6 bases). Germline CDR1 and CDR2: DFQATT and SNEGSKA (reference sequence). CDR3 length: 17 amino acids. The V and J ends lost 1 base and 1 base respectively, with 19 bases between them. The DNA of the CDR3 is TGCAGTGCTAGAGTATCCCTAGCGAACCAAGTCCAAGAGACCCAGTACTTC. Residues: CSARVSLANQVQETQYF.

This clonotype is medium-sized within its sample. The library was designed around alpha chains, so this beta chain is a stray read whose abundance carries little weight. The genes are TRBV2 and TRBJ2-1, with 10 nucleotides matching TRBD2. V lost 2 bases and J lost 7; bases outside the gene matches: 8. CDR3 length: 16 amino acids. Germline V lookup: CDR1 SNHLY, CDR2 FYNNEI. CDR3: CASSERWSSGGNEQFF. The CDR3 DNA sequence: TGTGCCAGCAGTGAAAGGTGGTCTAGCGGGGGTAATGAGCAGTTCTTC.

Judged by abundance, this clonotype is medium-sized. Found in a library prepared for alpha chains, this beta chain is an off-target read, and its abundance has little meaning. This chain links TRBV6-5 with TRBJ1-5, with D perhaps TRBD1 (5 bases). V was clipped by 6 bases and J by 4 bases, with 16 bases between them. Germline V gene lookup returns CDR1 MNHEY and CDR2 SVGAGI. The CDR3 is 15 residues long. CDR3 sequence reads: CASRPRWGGNQPQHF. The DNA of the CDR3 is TGTGCCAGCAGACCCCGCTGGGGGGGGAATCAGCCCCAGCATTTT.

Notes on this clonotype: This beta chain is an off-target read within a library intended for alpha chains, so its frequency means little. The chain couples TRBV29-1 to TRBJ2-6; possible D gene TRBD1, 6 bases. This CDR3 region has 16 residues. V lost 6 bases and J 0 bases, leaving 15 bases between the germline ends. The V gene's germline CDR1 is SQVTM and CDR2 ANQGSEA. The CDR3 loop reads CSVDTGPSSGANVLTF. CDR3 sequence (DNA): TGCAGCGTGGATACAGGGCCCAGCTCTGGGGCCAACGTCCTGACTTTC.

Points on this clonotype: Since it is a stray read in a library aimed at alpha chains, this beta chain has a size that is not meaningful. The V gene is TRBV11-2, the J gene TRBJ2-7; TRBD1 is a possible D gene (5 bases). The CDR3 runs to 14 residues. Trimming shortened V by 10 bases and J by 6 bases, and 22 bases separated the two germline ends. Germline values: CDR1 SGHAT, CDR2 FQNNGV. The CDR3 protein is CAIRLGVPEGEQYF. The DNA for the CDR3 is TGTGCCATCAGGTTAGGGGTCCCGGAAGGCGAGCAGTACTTC.

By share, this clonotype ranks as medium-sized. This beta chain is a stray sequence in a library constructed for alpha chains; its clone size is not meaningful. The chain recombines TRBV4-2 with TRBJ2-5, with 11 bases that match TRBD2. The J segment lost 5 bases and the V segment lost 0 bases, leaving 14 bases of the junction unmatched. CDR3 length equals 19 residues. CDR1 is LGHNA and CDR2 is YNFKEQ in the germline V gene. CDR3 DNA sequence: TGTGCCAGCAGCCAAGAAGGTGGGGGACTAGCGGTCGGGGAGGAGACCCAGTACTTC. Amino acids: CASSQEGGGLAVGEETQYF.

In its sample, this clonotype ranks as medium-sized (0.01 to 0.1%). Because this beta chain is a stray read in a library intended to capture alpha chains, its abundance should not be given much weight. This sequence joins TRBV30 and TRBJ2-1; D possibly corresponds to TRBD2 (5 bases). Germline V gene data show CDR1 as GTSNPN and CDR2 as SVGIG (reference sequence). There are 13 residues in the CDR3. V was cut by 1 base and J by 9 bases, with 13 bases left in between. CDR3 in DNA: TGTGCCTGGAGTGACGTAGCGTTGGGTGAGCAGTTCTTC. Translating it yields CAWSDVALGEQFF.

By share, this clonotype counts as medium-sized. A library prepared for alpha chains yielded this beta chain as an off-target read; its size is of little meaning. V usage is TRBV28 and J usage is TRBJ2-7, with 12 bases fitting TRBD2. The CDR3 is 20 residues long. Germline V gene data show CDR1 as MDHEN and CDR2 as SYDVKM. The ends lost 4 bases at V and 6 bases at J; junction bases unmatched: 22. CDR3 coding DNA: TGTGCCAGCAGTTCTCACTTGGTTAGTACTAGCGGGAGGTCAAACGGCGAGCAGTACTTC. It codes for CASSSHLVSTSGRSNGEQYF.

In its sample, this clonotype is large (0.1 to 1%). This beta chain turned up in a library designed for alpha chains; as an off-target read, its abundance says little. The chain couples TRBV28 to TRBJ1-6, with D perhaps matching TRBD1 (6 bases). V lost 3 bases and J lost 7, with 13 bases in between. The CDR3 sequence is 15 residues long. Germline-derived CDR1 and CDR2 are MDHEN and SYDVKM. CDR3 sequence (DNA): TGTGCCAGCAGTTTCTCAGGGGTCGGCAATTCACCCCTCCACTTT. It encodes CASSFSGVGNSPLHF.

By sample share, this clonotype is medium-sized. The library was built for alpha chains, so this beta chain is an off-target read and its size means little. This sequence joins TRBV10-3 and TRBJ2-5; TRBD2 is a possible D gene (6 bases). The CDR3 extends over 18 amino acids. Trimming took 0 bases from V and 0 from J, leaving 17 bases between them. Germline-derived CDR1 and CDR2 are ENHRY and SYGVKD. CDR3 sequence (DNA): TGTGCCATCAGTGAGTCCGGGGACTTATTAACGTACCAAGAGACCCAGTACTTC. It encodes CAISESGDLLTYQETQYF.

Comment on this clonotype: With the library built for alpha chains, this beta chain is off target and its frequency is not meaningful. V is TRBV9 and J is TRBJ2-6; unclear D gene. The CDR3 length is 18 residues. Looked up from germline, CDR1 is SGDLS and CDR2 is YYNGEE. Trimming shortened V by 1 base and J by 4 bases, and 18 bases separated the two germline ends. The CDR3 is CASSVNPSMEPGANVLTF. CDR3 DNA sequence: TGTGCCAGCAGCGTAAATCCTTCCATGGAACCCGGGGCCAACGTCCTGACTTTC.

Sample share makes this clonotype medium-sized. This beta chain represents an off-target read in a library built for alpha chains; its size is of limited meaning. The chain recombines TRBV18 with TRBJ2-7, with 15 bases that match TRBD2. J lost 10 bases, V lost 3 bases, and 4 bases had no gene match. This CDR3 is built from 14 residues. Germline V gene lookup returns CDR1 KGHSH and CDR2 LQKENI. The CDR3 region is CASSPGTSGRPQYF. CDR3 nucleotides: TGTGCCAGCTCACCCGGGACTAGCGGGAGGCCACAGTACTTC.

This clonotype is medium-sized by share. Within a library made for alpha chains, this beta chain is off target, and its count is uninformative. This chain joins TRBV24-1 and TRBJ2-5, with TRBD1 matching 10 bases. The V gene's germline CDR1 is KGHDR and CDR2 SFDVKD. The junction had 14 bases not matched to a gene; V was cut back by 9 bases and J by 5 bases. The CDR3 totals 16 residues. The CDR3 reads CATGQPGQGLPETQYF. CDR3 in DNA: TGTGCCACCGGTCAACCGGGACAGGGGCTTCCGGAGACCCAGTACTTC.

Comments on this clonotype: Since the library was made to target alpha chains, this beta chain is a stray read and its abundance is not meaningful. The CDR3, as DNA: TGTGCCATCAGTGGCGACAGGGGGCTCCGGGAGAAGGTGAGGGAGACCCAGTACTTC. It is translated as CAISGDRGLREKVRETQYF. The chain employs TRBV10-3 and TRBJ2-5, with 10 nucleotides matching TRBD1. V gave up 4 bases and J gave up 5 bases; unmatched junction bases: 19. The CDR3 covers 19 residues. Germline CDR1 is ENHRY and CDR2 is SYGVKD.

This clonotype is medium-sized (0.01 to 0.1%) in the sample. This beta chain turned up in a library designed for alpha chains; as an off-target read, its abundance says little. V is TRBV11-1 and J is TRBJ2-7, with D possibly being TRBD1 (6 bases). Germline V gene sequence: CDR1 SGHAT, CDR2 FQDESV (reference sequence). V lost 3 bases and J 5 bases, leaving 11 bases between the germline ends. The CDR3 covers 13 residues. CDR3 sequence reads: CASSFGTWNEQYF. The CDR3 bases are TGTGCCAGCAGCTTCGGGACATGGAACGAGCAGTACTTC.

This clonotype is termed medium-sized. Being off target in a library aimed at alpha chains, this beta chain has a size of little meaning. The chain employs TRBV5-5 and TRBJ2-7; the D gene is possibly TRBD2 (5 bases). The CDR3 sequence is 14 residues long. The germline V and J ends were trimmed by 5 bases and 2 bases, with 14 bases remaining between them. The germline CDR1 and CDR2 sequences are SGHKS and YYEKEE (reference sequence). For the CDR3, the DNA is TGTGCCAGCAGTTTCGCGGACTTGGCCTACGAGCAGTACTTC. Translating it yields CASSFADLAYEQYF.

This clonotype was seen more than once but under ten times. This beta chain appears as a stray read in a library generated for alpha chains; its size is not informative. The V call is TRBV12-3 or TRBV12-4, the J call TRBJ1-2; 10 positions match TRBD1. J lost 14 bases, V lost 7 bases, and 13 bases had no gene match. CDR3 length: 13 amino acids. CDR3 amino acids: CASNPGQGFMYTF. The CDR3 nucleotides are TGTGCCAGCAATCCGGGACAGGGGTTTATGTATACCTTC.

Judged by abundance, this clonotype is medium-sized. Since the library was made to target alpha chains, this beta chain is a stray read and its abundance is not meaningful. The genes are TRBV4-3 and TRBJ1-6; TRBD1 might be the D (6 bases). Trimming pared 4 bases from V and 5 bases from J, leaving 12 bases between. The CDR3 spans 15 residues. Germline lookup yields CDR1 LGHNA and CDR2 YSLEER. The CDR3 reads CASSPGQPDNSPLHF. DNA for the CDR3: TGCGCCAGCAGCCCAGGACAGCCGGATAATTCACCCCTCCACTTT.

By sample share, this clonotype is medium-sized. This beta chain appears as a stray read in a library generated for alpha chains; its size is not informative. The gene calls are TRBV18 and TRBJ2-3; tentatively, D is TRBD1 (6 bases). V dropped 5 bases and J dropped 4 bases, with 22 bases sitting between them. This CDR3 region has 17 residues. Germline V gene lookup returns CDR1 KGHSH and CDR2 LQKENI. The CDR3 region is CASSFRQDNSFPDTQYF. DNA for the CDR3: TGTGCCAGCTCATTTCGACAGGACAATTCTTTCCCAGATACGCAGTATTTT.

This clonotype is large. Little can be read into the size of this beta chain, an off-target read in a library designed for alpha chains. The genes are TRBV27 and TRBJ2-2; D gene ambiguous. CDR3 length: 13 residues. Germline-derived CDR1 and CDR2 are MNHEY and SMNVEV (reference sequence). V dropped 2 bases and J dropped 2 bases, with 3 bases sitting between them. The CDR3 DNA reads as TGTGCCAGCAGTTTAGTTAACACCGGGGAGCTGTTTTTT. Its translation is CASSLVNTGELFF.

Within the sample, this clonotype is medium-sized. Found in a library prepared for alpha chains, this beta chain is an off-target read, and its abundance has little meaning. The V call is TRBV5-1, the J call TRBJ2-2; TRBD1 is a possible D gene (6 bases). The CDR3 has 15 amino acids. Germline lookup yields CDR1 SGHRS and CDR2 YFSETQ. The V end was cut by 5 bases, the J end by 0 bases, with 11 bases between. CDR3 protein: CASSPGHTNTGELFF. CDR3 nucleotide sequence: TGCGCCAGCAGTCCGGGACACACGAACACCGGGGAGCTGTTTTTT. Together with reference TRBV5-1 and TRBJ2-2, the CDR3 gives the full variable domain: KAGVTQTPRYLIKTRGQQVTLSCSPISGHRSVSWYQQTPGQGLQFLFEYFSETQRNKGNFPGRFSGRQFSNSRSEMNVSTLELGDSALYLCASSPGHTNTGELFFGEGSRLTVL.

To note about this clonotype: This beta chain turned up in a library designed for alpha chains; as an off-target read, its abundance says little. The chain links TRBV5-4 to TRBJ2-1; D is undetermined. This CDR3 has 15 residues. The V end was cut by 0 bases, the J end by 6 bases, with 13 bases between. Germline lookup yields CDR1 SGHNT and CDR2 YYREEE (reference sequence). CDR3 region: CASSLEGYRLNEQFF. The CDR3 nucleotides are TGTGCCAGCAGCTTGGAAGGCTACCGACTCAATGAGCAGTTCTTC.

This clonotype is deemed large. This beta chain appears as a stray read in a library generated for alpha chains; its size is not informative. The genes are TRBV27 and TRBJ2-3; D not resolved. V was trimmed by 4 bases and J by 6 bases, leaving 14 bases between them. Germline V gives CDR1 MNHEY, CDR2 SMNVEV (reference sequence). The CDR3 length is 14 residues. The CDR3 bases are TGTGCCAGCAGTTGGGAAAAACACGTTGATACGCAGTATTTT. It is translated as CASSWEKHVDTQYF.

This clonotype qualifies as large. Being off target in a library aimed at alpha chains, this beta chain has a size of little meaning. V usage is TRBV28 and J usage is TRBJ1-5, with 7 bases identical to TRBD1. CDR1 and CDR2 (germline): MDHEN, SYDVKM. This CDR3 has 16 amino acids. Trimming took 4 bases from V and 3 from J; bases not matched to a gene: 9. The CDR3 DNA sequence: TGTGCCAGCAGTTCACAGGGGATACTTCACAATCAGCCCCAGCATTTT. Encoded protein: CASSSQGILHNQPQHF.

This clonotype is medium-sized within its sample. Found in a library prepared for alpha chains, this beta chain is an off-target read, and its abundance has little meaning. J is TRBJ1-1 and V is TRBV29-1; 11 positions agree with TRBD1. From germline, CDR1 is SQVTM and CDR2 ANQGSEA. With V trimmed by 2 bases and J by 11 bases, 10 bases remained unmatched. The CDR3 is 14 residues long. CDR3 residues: CSVEPGRDRGLAFF. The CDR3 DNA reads TGCAGCGTTGAACCTGGAAGGGACAGGGGGTTGGCTTTCTTT.

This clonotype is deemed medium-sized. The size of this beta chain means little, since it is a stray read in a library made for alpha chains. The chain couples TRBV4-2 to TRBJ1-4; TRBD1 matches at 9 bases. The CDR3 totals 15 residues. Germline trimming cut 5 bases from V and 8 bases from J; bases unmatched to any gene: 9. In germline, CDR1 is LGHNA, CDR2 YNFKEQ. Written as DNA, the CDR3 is TGTGCCAGCAGCGCCCTTGACAGGGGGAGCGAAAAACTGTTTTTT. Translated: CASSALDRGSEKLFF.

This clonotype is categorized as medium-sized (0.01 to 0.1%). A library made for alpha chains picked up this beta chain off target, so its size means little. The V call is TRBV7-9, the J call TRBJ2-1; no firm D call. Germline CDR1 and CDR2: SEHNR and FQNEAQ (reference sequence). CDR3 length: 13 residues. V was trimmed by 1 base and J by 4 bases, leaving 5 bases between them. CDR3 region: CASSLGEYNEQFF. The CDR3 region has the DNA TGTGCCAGCAGCTTAGGAGAATACAATGAGCAGTTCTTC.